The clone carrying this T cell receptor (beta chain) was counted ten times or more. Its specificity is not known. Original handling: Sample TCR counts, which ranged from about 23,224 to 700,000, had a median of around 93,000. TCRdb called the RACE reads again in MiXCR, with one record for every CDR3 protein. The V and J calls shown here were made by TCRdb, not taken from the authors' results. The sample holds about 80,000 distinct CDR3 sequences, around 15% seen once. These data originate in a study of human T cells and chemical hapten exposure. Study in general: Diphenylcyclopropenone doses were given weekly to the scalps of patients across the approximately 24-week study.

Time point reported: pre-sensitization, week 0. Indicated treatment: therapeutic diphenylcyclopropenone sensitization with weekly scalp DPC. Study results and limitations: Controls formed significantly fewer large CDR3 similarity clusters than expanded TCRs did.

The sequence was obtained from a woman aged 45-60 years with alopecia areata. Some clones in this sample may be carry-over from other donors' samples. The source was whole blood, collected in connection with sensitization to the hapten diphenylcyclopropenone (DPC).

CDR3 nucleotides: TGTGCCAGCAGCTCGAGGCATGAGCAGTTCTTC. Its protein is CASSSRHEQFF. V and J are TRBV5-6 and TRBJ2-1; no definite D call. Germline lookup yields CDR1 SGHDT and CDR2 YYEEEE. V lost 3 bases and J lost 8, with 6 bases in between. This CDR3 has 11 residues.